The sequence of this TCR beta chain was determined in a study of tumor-infiltrating lymphocytes in primary liver carcinoma. TCR beta cDNA was prepared out of approximately 470 ng total RNA by means of a constant-region primer. ARM-PCR, slightly modified, supplied the TCR beta libraries through three nested multiplex PCR rounds. TRBV1-TRBV30 forward primers and a C-beta reverse primer were used in the first two PCR rounds, which each ran for about 10 cycles. TCRdb re-analysed the multiplex PCR reads in MiXCR, keeping a single row per CDR3 protein. The sample lists just under 45,000 distinct CDR3 sequences; around 70% were seen once. Taking about 18-32 mg of unsorted bulk tissue, the authors co-extracted RNA and DNA. After removal of 6 bases from V and 4 bases from J, the junction contained 15 bases not matched to a gene. The CDR3 covers 16 residues. Germline CDR1 SQVTM, CDR2 ANQGSEA. This clonotype is labeled as medium-sized.

Sequencing was carried out using liver tumor tissue from sampling region 2. Subset described: tumor region T2, inferior pole. The chain is built from TRBV29-1 and TRBJ2-1, with 7 bases identical to TRBD2. This sequence originates from a man between 35 and 55 years old with primary liver carcinoma and hepatitis B virus infection. The DNA of the CDR3 is TGCAGCGTGGAATTTTTGGAGCTAGCGGAGTACAATGAGCAGTTCTTC. Translating it yields CSVEFLELAEYNEQFF.